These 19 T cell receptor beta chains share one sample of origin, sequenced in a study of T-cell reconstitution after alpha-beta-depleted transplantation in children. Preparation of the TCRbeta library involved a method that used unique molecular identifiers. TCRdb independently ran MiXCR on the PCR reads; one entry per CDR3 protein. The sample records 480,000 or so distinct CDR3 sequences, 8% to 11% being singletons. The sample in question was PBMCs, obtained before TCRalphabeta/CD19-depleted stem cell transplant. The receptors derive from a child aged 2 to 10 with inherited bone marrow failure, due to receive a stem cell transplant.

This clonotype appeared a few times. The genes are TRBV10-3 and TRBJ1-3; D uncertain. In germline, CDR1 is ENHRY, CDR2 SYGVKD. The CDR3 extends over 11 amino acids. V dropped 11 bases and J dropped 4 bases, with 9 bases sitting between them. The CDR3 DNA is TGTGCCGGCCAGGCGGGAAACACCATATATTTT. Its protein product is CAGQAGNTIYF.

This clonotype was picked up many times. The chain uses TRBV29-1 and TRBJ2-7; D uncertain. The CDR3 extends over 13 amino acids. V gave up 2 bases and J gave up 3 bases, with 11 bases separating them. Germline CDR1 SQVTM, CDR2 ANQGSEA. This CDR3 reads CSVESKANYEQYF. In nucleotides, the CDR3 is TGCAGCGTTGAAAGTAAGGCTAACTACGAGCAGTACTTC.

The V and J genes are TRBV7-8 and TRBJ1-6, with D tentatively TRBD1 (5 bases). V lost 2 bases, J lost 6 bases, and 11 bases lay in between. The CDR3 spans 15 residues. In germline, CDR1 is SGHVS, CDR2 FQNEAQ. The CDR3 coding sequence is TGTGCCAGCAGCTTAACGGGGCGAGCTAATTCACCCCTCCACTTT. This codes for CASSLTGRANSPLHF.

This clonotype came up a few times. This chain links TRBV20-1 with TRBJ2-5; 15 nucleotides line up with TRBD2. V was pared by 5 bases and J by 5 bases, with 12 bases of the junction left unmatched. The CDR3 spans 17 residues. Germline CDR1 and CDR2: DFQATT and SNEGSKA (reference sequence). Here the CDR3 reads CSAEVWTSGRERETQYF. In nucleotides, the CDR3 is TGCAGTGCTGAAGTTTGGACTAGCGGGAGGGAAAGGGAGACCCAGTACTTC.

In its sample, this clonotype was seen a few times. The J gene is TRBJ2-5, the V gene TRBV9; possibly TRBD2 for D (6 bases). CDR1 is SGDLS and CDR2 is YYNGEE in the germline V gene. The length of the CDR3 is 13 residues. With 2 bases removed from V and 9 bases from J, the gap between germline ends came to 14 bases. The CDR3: CASSVGPWGAQYF. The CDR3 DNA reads TGTGCCAGCAGCGTGGGGCCGTGGGGGGCCCAGTACTTC.

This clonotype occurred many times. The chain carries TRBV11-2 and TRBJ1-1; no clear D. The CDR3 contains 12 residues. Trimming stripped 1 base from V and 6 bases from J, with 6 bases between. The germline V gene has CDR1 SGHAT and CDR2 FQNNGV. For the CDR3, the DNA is TGTGCCAGCAGCTTAGTTTCGGCTGAAGCTTTCTTT. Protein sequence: CASSLVSAEAFF. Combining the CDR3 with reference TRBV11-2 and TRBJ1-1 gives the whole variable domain EAGVAQSPRYKIIEKRQSVAFWCNPISGHATLYWYQQILGQGPKLLIQFQNNGVVDDSQLPKDRFSAERLKGVDSTLKIQPAKLEDSAVYLCASSLVSAEAFFGQGTRLTVV.

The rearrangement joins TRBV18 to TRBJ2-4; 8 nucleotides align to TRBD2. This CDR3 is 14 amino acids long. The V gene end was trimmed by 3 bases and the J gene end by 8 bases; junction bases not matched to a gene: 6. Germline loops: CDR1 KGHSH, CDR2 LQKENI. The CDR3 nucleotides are TGTGCCAGCTCACCTTTCGGAGCGGGAGACATTCAGTACTTC. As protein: CASSPFGAGDIQYF.

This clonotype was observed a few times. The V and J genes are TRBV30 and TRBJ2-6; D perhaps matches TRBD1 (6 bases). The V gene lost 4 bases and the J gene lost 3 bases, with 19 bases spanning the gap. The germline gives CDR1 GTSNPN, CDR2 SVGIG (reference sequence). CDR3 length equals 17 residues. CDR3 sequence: CAWMAPWGLRGANVLTF. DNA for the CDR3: TGTGCCTGGATGGCGCCCTGGGGGCTTCGTGGGGCCAACGTCCTGACTTTC. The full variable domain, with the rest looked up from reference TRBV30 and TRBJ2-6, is SQTIHQWPATLVQPVGSPLSLECTVEGTSNPNLYWYRQAAGRGLQLLFYSVGIGQISSEVPQNLSASRPQDRQFILSSKKLLLSDSGFYLCAWMAPWGLRGANVLTFGAGSRLTVL.

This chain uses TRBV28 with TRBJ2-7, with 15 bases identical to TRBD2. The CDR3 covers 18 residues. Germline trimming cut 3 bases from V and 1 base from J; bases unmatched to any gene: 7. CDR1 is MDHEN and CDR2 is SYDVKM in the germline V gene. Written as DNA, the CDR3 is TGTGCCAGCAGTTTCCCCGGGACTAGCGGGAGGAAGTCCTACGAGCAGTACTTC. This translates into CASSFPGTSGRKSYEQYF.

The CDR3 DNA follows: TGCGCCAGCAGCCAAGTCTTGCGGGGCAGGGTGGGCTCACCCCTCCACTTT. Translated, it gives CASSQVLRGRVGSPLHF. The rearrangement joins TRBV4-1 to TRBJ1-6; a possible D gene is TRBD1 (5 bases). Germline lookup yields CDR1 MGHRA and CDR2 YSYEKL. Trimming pared 1 base from V and 10 bases from J, leaving 20 bases between. The CDR3 runs 17 residues.

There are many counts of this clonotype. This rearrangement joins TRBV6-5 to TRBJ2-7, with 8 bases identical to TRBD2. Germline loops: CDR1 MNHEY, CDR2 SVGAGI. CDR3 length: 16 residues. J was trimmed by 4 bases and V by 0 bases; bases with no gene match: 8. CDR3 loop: CASSYSSREGRYEQYF. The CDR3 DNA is TGTGCCAGCAGTTACTCTTCCCGGGAGGGCCGGTACGAGCAGTACTTC.

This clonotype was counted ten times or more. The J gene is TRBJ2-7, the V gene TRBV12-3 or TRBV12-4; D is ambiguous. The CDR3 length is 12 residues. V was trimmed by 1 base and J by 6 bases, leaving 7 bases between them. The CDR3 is CASSLGNSEQYF. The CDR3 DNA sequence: TGTGCCAGCAGTTTAGGGAATTCCGAGCAGTACTTC.

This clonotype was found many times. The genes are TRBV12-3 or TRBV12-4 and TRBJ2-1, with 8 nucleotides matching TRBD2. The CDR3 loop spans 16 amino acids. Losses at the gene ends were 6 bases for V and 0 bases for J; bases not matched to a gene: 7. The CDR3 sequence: CASSAAAGVSYNEQFF. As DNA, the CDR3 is TGTGCCAGCAGCGCCGCAGCGGGAGTCTCCTACAATGAGCAGTTCTTC.

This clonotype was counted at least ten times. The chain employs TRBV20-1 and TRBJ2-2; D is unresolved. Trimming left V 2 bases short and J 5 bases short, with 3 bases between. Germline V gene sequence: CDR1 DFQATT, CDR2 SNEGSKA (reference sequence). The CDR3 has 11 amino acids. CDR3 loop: CSARRTGELFF. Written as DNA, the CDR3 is TGCAGTGCTAGAAGGACCGGGGAGCTGTTTTTT.

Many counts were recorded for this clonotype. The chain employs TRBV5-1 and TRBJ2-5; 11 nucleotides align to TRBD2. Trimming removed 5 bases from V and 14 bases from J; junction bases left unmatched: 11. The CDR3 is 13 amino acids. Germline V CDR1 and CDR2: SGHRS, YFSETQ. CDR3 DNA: TGCGCCAGCAGTCAGACCCCGGGACTAGCGGTTTACTTC. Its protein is CASSQTPGLAVYF.

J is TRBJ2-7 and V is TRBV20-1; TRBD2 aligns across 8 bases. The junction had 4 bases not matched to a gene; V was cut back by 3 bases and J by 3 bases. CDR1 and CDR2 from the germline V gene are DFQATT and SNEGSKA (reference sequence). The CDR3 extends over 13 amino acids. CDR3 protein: CSASGRADYEQYF. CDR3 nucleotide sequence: TGCAGTGCTAGCGGGAGGGCCGACTACGAGCAGTACTTC.

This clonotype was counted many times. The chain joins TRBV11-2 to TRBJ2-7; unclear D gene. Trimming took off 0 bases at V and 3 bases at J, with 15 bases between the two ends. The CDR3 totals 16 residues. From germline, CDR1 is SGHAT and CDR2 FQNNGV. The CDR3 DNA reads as TGTGCCAGCAGCTTAGATCCCCATGGTGGGCGCTACGAGCAGTACTTC. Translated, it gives CASSLDPHGGRYEQYF. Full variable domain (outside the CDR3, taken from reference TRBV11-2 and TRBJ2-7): EAGVAQSPRYKIIEKRQSVAFWCNPISGHATLYWYQQILGQGPKLLIQFQNNGVVDDSQLPKDRFSAERLKGVDSTLKIQPAKLEDSAVYLCASSLDPHGGRYEQYFGPGTRLTVT.

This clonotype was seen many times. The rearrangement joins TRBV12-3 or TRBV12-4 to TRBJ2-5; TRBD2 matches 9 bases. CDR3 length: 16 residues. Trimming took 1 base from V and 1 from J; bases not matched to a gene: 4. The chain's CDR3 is CASSLVASGAQETQYF. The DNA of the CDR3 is TGTGCCAGCAGTTTAGTGGCTAGCGGGGCCCAAGAGACCCAGTACTTC.

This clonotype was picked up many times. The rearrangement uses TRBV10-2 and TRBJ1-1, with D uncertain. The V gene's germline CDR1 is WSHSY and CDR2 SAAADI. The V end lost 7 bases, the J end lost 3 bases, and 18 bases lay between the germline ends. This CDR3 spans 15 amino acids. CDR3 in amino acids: CASTLDLFAHTEAFF. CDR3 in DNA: TGCGCCAGCACCTTGGACCTGTTCGCGCACACTGAAGCTTTCTTT.